A selection of T cell receptor beta chains follows, all from one sample in a study of blood T cell repertoires in COVID-19. TCRdb keeps only in-frame clones here, not all; method: immunoSEQ multiplex PCR. The repertoire has around 130,000 clones, approximately 89% of them found once; the top ten carry more than 3.5%. The sample was peripheral blood. Source of these receptors: a human donor in a cohort sampled during active COVID-19. Both conserved end residues are part of each CDR3. A D gene is named only where the DNA matches it firmly. Some rows mark clone size as missing; the rest say once, few, many or name a class of expanded clone.

J gene,V gene,clone size,D gene,CDR3 DNA,CDR3 protein
TRBJ1-6,TRBV12-3/TRBV12-4,NA,NA,TGTGCCAGCAGTCTCCATCGGGGGGACCTCCACTTT,CASSLHRGDLHF
TRBJ2-3,TRBV11-2,NA,TRBD1,TGTGCCAGCAGCTTAGGACAGGGGCCCAAGCAGTATTTT,CASSLGQGPKQYF
TRBJ1-5,TRBV5-6,NA,NA,TGTGCCAGCAGCCAGGGCATTAGCAATCAGCCCCAGCATTTT,CASSQGISNQPQHF
TRBJ1-1,TRBV12-3/TRBV12-4,once,NA,TGTGCCAGCAGTGAAAGAGCGCGCGGAGCTTTCTTT,CASSERARGAFF
TRBJ1-3,TRBV19,once,TRBD1,TGTGCCAGTAGTATGAGGGGACAGAGCTCTGGAAACACCATATATTTT,CASSMRGQSSGNTIYF
TRBJ2-2,TRBV5-8,NA,NA,TGTGCCAGCAGCTTTCTCGGGTCCCCGCTGACCGGGGAGCTGTTTTTT,CASSFLGSPLTGELFF
TRBJ1-1,TRBV11-3,NA,NA,TGTGCCAGCAGCGCCTGGACAGAAGAGAACACTGAAGCTTTCTTT,CASSAWTEENTEAFF
TRBJ2-3,TRBV24-1,NA,TRBD2,TGTGCCACCAGTGCCGGACTAGCGGGGGTCACAGATACGCAGTATTTT,CATSAGLAGVTDTQYF
TRBJ1-1,TRBV28,NA,TRBD1,TGTGCCAGCAGTTACAGGGGGCCGACCACTGAAGCTTTCTTT,CASSYRGPTTEAFF
TRBJ2-3,TRBV9,NA,TRBD1,TGTGCCAGCAGCGAGACAGGGATGGTGACAGATACGCAGTATTTT,CASSETGMVTDTQYF
TRBJ2-3,TRBV18,NA,NA,TGTGCCAGCTCACCGTACGGGGGAAAGACGCAGTATTTT,CASSPYGGKTQYF
TRBJ1-3,TRBV2,NA,NA,TGTGCCAGCACAGGGGAGGGGTACACCATATATTTT,CASTGEGYTIYF
TRBJ1-5,TRBV19,NA,TRBD1,TGTGCCAGTAGTACCGGGACAGGGGGACAGCCCCAGCATTTT,CASSTGTGGQPQHF
TRBJ2-2,TRBV5-6,NA,TRBD2,TGTGCCAGCAGCTTGCCGGGACTAGCGGTGAACACCGGGGAGCTGTTTTTT,CASSLPGLAVNTGELFF
TRBJ2-3,TRBV19,NA,NA,TGTGCCAGTAGTATGGGAGCGGGCCGTCTCACAGATACGCAGTATTTT,CASSMGAGRLTDTQYF
TRBJ1-2,TRBV7-9,NA,NA,TGTGCCAGCAGCTTACCTAGCTATGGCTACACCTTC,CASSLPSYGYTF
TRBJ1-1,TRBV5-1,NA,NA,TGCGCCAGCAGCTTTGGGGGGATGACTGAAGCTTTCTTT,CASSFGGMTEAFF
TRBJ1-2,TRBV7-2,NA,NA,TGTGCCAGCAGCTTAGTGTCGGGGTTGGAGGGCTACACCTTC,CASSLVSGLEGYTF
TRBJ1-1,TRBV14,NA,NA,TGTGCCAGCAGCAGGGAGGACACTGAAGCTTTCTTT,CASSREDTEAFF
TRBJ1-1,TRBV5-4,NA,TRBD1,TGTGCCAGCAGCTTTACAGGGGCCTCCACTGAAGCTTTCTTT,CASSFTGASTEAFF
TRBJ1-6,TRBV3-1/TRBV3-2,NA,NA,TGTGCCAGCAGCCAAGGAGCAGAATCGGGCCTCCACTTT,CASSQGAESGLHF
TRBJ1-1,TRBV29-1,NA,TRBD1,TGCAGCGTCCGACAGGGGAACACTGAAGCTTTCTTT,CSVRQGNTEAFF
TRBJ2-3,TRBV6-1,NA,NA,TGTGCCAGCAGTGCCCGTAGCGGCCTAAGCACAGATACGCAGTATTTT,CASSARSGLSTDTQYF
TRBJ1-1,TRBV18,NA,NA,TGTGCCAGCTCTCCCAGGGAGAACACTGAAGCTTTCTTT,CASSPRENTEAFF
TRBJ2-3,TRBV7-9,NA,TRBD1,TGTGCCAGCAGCTTATCGGGCAGGGGGCCCGATACGCAGTATTTT,CASSLSGRGPDTQYF
TRBJ2-3,TRBV5-6,NA,TRBD2,TGTGCCAGCAGCTTGGCAGGCGGGAGTGGCACAGATACGCAGTATTTT,CASSLAGGSGTDTQYF
TRBJ1-5,TRBV7-2,NA,NA,TGTGCCAGCAGCTTAGCGCTGAAGGGGGATCAGCCCCAGCATTTT,CASSLALKGDQPQHF
TRBJ1-6,TRBV9,NA,NA,TGTGCCAGCAGCGCGGGTGAGGGAATTGGCTCACCCCTCCACTTT,CASSAGEGIGSPLHF
TRBJ1-1,TRBV5-5,NA,NA,TGTGCCAGCAGCCGGCAGACTCAGCTTATGAACACTGAAGCTTTCTTT,CASSRQTQLMNTEAFF
TRBJ1-1,TRBV5-1,few,TRBD1,TGCGCCAGCAGCCTCTGGGACAGTAACACTGAAGCTTTCTTT,CASSLWDSNTEAFF
TRBJ2-5,TRBV21-1,NA,NA,TGTGCCAGCAGCCAAAATACAGGGGGCCGGGGAGAGACCCAGTACTTC,CASSQNTGGRGETQYF
TRBJ2-1,TRBV9,NA,NA,TGTGCCAGCAGCATGGACAGCGATGAGCAGTTCTTC,CASSMDSDEQFF
TRBJ2-2,TRBV7-2,NA,NA,TGTGCCAGCAGCTTAGCCGTATCGCCGACAGTGGGGGAGCTGTTTTTT,CASSLAVSPTVGELFF
TRBJ1-1,TRBV15,NA,NA,TGTGCCACCAGCAGAGTCAGGACAAGTTATGAAGCTTTCTTT,CATSRVRTSYEAFF
TRBJ2-1,TRBV5-5,NA,NA,TGTGCCAGCAGCTTGGTTTCTCTTTACAATGAGCAGTTCTTC,CASSLVSLYNEQFF
TRBJ2-7,TRBV9,NA,TRBD1,TGTGCCAGCAGCGTAGGACAGGGAAACTACGAGCAGTACTTC,CASSVGQGNYEQYF
TRBJ2-2,TRBV9,NA,TRBD2,TGTGCCAGCAGCGTGGCCCTAGCGGCAACCGGGGAGCTGTTTTTT,CASSVALAATGELFF
TRBJ2-3,TRBV10-1,NA,NA,TGCGCCAGCAGTCTGGACAGTAGCACAGATACGCAGTATTTT,CASSLDSSTDTQYF
TRBJ2-1,TRBV20-1,NA,TRBD2,TGCAGTGCCCGGGAGGCTCGGGAGCAGTTCTTC,CSAREAREQFF
TRBJ2-5,TRBV24-1,NA,TRBD1,TGTGCCACCAGTGATAATGACAGGGGGCGTCTCCAGTACTTC,CATSDNDRGRLQYF
TRBJ2-3,TRBV11-2,NA,NA,TGTGCCAGCAGCTTGTCGTTCACGCAGTATTTT,CASSLSFTQYF